This T cell receptor beta chain was identified during a study of identical twins. TCRdb processed the 5' RACE reads anew with MiXCR; each CDR3 protein has one entry. The data show 1.5 million to 2 million distinct CDR3 sequences, less than 40% seen once. This clonotype was seen many times. The antigen is unknown. The junction departs from the called germline gene at one end, perhaps through a read error. Study conclusions and caveats: One should note that invariant MAIT and iNKT cells could partly confound zero-insertion analyses.

The CDR3 consists of 14 residues. In germline, CDR1 is MGHRA, CDR2 YSYEKL. The TCR comes from a newborn girl in good health. This chain links TRBV4-1 with TRBJ2-5; D is perhaps TRBD2 (6 bases). Sequencing was carried out using cord blood. CDR3 DNA sequence: TGTGCCAGCAGCCAAGTTAGCGGCCAAGAGACCCAGTACTTC. Encoded protein: CASSQVSGQETQYF.